This T cell receptor beta chain was sequenced during a study of blood T cell repertoires in COVID-19. This clone was counted only a few times. The sample carries other DNA sequences with the same CDR3. Germline-derived CDR1 and CDR2 are MDHEN and SYDVKM. The V gene lost 5 bases and the J gene lost 0 bases, with 10 bases spanning the gap. The CDR3 is 14 amino acids. Sequencing was performed with immunoSEQ multiplex PCR; in TCRdb, only in-frame clones are kept and a portion is missing. The sample gives about 140,000 clones, around 85% of which show up once; around 2.9% is in the top ten. The genes are TRBV28 and TRBJ1-1, with unresolved D. The sequenced material came from peripheral blood. The receptor's source is a man aged 50-59 years with acute or convalescent COVID-19. CDR3 in amino acids: CASSPTDMNTEAFF. CDR3 nucleotide sequence: TGTGCCAGCAGTCCAACCGACATGAACACTGAAGCTTTCTTT.